The 20 T cell receptor beta chains below come from one sample, sequenced in a study of cytomegalovirus exposure and HLA in healthy donors listed by TCRdb under 2017. Libraries came from the immunoSEQ multiplex PCR assay. Here the immuneACCESS table is served through TCRdb, limited to in-frame sequences with V and J called. Missing clones are a known gap in these copies; in checked studies unresolved V genes cover under half, and the rest lacks a known reason. The sample profile shows about 98,000 clones; about 90% of them were found once. 6.3% of the sample goes to the ten largest clones. Sequencing was performed on PBMCs. The receptors derive from a man younger than 35 in good health and CMV-seropositive.

The rearrangement links TRBV5-1 to TRBJ2-1, with 10 bases aligning to TRBD2. CDR3 length: 14 residues. With 2 bases clipped from V and 5 bases from J, the junction kept 1 base outside the gene matches. CDR1 and CDR2 from the germline V gene are SGHRS and YFSETQ. DNA of the CDR3: TGCGCCAGCAGCTTAAGCGGGAGGGACAATGAGCAGTTCTTC. This encodes CASSLSGRDNEQFF. Combining the CDR3 with reference TRBV5-1 and TRBJ2-1 gives the whole variable domain KAGVTQTPRYLIKTRGQQVTLSCSPISGHRSVSWYQQTPGQGLQFLFEYFSETQRNKGNFPGRFSGRQFSNSRSEMNVSTLELGDSALYLCASSLSGRDNEQFFGPGTRLTVL.

The V gene is TRBV27, the J gene TRBJ1-5; possibly TRBD1 for D (6 bases). Germline-derived CDR1 and CDR2 are MNHEY and SMNVEV (reference sequence). V lost 3 bases and J 2 bases, leaving 8 bases between the germline ends. This CDR3 contains 14 residues. The CDR3 loop is CASSFGQRNQPQHF. The DNA of the CDR3 is TGTGCCAGCAGTTTCGGACAGCGCAATCAGCCCCAGCATTTT.

The chain has TRBV25-1 and TRBJ1-6; TRBD1 matches at 7 bases. CDR1 and CDR2 from the germline V gene are MGHDK and SYGVNS. CDR3 length equals 15 residues. Trimming took 1 base from V and 10 from J; bases not matched to a gene: 7. CDR3 residues: CASSESYRGGSPLHF. CDR3 bases: TGTGCCAGCAGTGAATCGTACAGGGGTGGATCACCCCTCCACTTT. The whole variable domain, filled in from reference TRBV25-1 and TRBJ1-6, reads EADIYQTPRYLVIGTGKKITLECSQTMGHDKMYWYQQDPGMELHLIHYSYGVNSTEKGDLSSESTVSRIRTEHFPLTLESARPSHTSQYLCASSESYRGGSPLHFGNGTRLTVT.

The V and J genes are TRBV2 and TRBJ1-5, with D possibly TRBD1 on 5 matching bases. Looked up from germline, CDR1 is SNHLY and CDR2 is FYNNEI. The V and J ends lost 4 bases and 7 bases respectively, with 8 bases between them. The CDR3 has 12 residues. CDR3 residues: CASSAGAQPQHF. CDR3 DNA sequence: TGTGCCAGCAGTGCTGGGGCGCAGCCCCAGCATTTT.

The rearrangement links TRBV9 to TRBJ1-1, with a possible D match to TRBD1 (6 bases). The CDR3 sequence is 15 residues long. The germline V gene has CDR1 SGDLS and CDR2 YYNGEE. V was shortened by 4 bases and J by 6 bases, with 19 bases between the two germline ends. CDR3 region: CASSQGMGALSEAFF. The DNA of the CDR3 is TGTGCCAGCAGCCAAGGTATGGGGGCATTATCTGAAGCTTTCTTT. Together with reference TRBV9 and TRBJ1-1, the CDR3 gives the full variable domain: DSGVTQTPKHLITATGQRVTLRCSPRSGDLSVYWYQQSLDQGLQFLIQYYNGEERAKGNILERFSAQQFPDLHSELNLSSLELGDSALYFCASSQGMGALSEAFFGQGTRLTVV.

The rearrangement joins TRBV5-6 to TRBJ2-1, with 12 positions matching TRBD2. CDR3 length: 16 amino acids. J lost 3 bases, V lost 4 bases, and 5 bases had no gene match. CDR1 is SGHDT, CDR2 YYEEEE, per germline. The CDR3 here is CASSTTSGRRYNEQFF. CDR3 bases: TGTGCCAGCAGCACGACTAGCGGGAGACGCTACAATGAGCAGTTCTTC.

The chain joins TRBV6-5 to TRBJ2-7; 13 nucleotides align to TRBD2. The ends lost 6 bases at V and 5 bases at J; junction bases unmatched: 10. Germline V gene data show CDR1 as MNHEY and CDR2 as SVGAGI. CDR3 length: 16 amino acids. This chain's CDR3 is CASSYPPGLAGNEQYF. CDR3 bases: TGTGCCAGCAGCTACCCACCGGGACTAGCGGGGAACGAGCAGTACTTC.

The gene calls are TRBV29-1 and TRBJ2-7; maybe TRBD2 (6 bases). CDR3 length equals 16 residues. Germline loops: CDR1 SQVTM, CDR2 ANQGSEA. Between the trimmed V and J ends, which lost 7 bases and 0 bases, there was a span of 22 bases. For the CDR3, the DNA is TGCAGCGCTCTAACTAGCCCCATGGTAGACTCCTACGAGCAGTACTTC. Encoded protein: CSALTSPMVDSYEQYF.

The rearrangement uses TRBV19 and TRBJ2-7, with TRBD2 as a possible D gene (6 bases). The CDR3 has 12 residues. V lost 6 bases to trimming and J lost 0 bases, with 6 bases between them. Germline-derived CDR1 and CDR2 are LNHDA and SQIVND (reference sequence). In DNA, the CDR3 is TGTGCCAGTAGGGGGGGCTCCTACGAGCAGTACTTC. Translation: CASRGGSYEQYF.

This chain connects TRBV7-9 to TRBJ2-7, with D possibly matching TRBD2 (6 bases). CDR3 length: 15 residues. Trimming took off 7 bases at V and 5 bases at J, with 21 bases between the two ends. The germline V gene encodes CDR1 SEHNR and CDR2 FQNEAQ (reference sequence). CDR3 sequence reads: CASTEGLHGSDEQYF. The CDR3 DNA is TGTGCCAGCACCGAAGGACTACACGGGTCGGACGAGCAGTACTTC. Based on the CDR3 plus reference TRBV7-9 and TRBJ2-7, the full variable domain is DTGVSQNPRHKITKRGQNVTFRCDPISEHNRLYWYRQTLGQGPEFLTYFQNEAQLEKSRLLSDRFSAERPKGSFSTLEIQRTEQGDSAMYLCASTEGLHGSDEQYFGPGTRLTVT.

The J gene is TRBJ2-7, the V gene TRBV11-3; D perhaps matches TRBD1 (6 bases). The CDR3 contains 14 residues. CDR1 and CDR2 from the germline V gene are SGHNT and YENEEA. Trimming left V 1 base short and J 2 bases short, with 9 bases between. DNA of the CDR3: TGTGCCAGCAGCTTAGTTGGGACAACCTACGAGCAGTACTTC. This sequence encodes CASSLVGTTYEQYF.

The chain employs TRBV6-1 and TRBJ1-2; 8 bases are a match to TRBD1. This CDR3 comprises 14 residues. Germline assignment: CDR1 MNHNS and CDR2 SASEGT. After removal of 6 bases from V and 5 bases from J, the junction contained 8 bases not matched to a gene. CDR3 amino acids: CASSAGTGSYGYTF. The CDR3 nucleotides read TGTGCCAGCAGCGCCGGGACAGGTTCTTATGGCTACACCTTC.

The rearrangement joins TRBV18 to TRBJ2-7; tentatively, D is TRBD2 (6 bases). This CDR3 is 15 amino acids long. V was pared by 3 bases and J by 2 bases, with 14 bases between. Per germline, CDR1 KGHSH and CDR2 LQKENI. The CDR3 DNA follows: TGTGCCAGCTCACCCCGTTCGGGGGAAGCCTACGAGCAGTACTTC. It codes for CASSPRSGEAYEQYF.

The rearrangement uses TRBV7-2 and TRBJ2-5, with TRBD2 matching over 11 bases. V dropped 5 bases and J dropped 2; count of bases not matched to a gene: 10. Germline-derived CDR1 and CDR2 are SGHTA and FQGNSA. The CDR3 is 17 residues long. CDR3 in DNA: TGTGCCAGCAGCCTAAACCGACTAGCGGGAAGACAAGAGACCCAGTACTTC. This sequence encodes CASSLNRLAGRQETQYF.

This chain connects TRBV1 to TRBJ2-1; TRBD2, the table's D call, lacks a check against the DNA. TRBV1 is annotated as a pseudogene. The CDR3 length is 11 residues. The DNA for the CDR3 is TGCACCAGCAGTGGAGGAGTGGAGCAGTTCTTC. Amino acid sequence: CTSSGGVEQFF.

V usage is TRBV5-4 and J usage is TRBJ2-7; TRBD2 agrees at 14 bases. The germline gives CDR1 SGHNT, CDR2 YYREEE (reference sequence). CDR3 length equals 16 residues. With V trimmed by 1 base and J by 7 bases, 7 bases remained unmatched. The CDR3 reads CASSLMTSGRGGEQYF. For the CDR3, the DNA is TGTGCCAGCAGCTTGATGACTAGCGGGAGGGGTGGGGAGCAGTACTTC.

The chain joins TRBV2 to TRBJ2-7; D is unclear. The CDR3 has 15 amino acids. V was pared by 3 bases and J by 0 bases, with 12 bases between. Germline CDR1 is SNHLY and CDR2 is FYNNEI. CDR3 protein: CASSDGSQRSYEQYF. CDR3 DNA sequence: TGTGCCAGCAGTGATGGAAGCCAGCGCTCCTACGAGCAGTACTTC. Complete variable domain (other parts from reference TRBV2 and TRBJ2-7): EPEVTQTPSHQVTQMGQEVILRCVPISNHLYFYWYRQILGQKVEFLVSFYNNEISEKSEIFDDQFSVERPDGSNFTLKIRSTKLEDSAMYFCASSDGSQRSYEQYFGPGTRLTVT.

The chain uses TRBV5-8 and TRBJ2-5; D not certain. This CDR3 has 11 residues. Germline CDR1 reads SGHTS; CDR2 reads YDEGEE. V lost 2 bases and J lost 4, with 3 bases in between. Here the CDR3 reads CASSFRETQYF. The CDR3, as DNA: TGTGCCAGCAGCTTCCGAGAGACCCAGTACTTC.

V and J are TRBV6-6 and TRBJ2-7, with D unclear. The CDR3 is 14 residues long. Germline CDR1 is MNHNY and CDR2 is SVGAGI (reference sequence). Trimming stripped 6 bases from V and 0 bases from J, with 12 bases between. The CDR3 DNA is TGTGCCAGCAGCCCTGATAGTTACTCCTACGAGCAGTACTTC. Residues: CASSPDSYSYEQYF.

In the case of this clone: Mismatch with germline at one junction end may stem from a read error. The chain has TRBV28 and TRBJ2-7; 9 bases match TRBD1. The germline gives CDR1 MDHEN, CDR2 SYDVKM. The length of the CDR3 is 14 residues. This CDR3 reads CVSRGQGRPYEQYF. CDR3 nucleotides: TGTGTCAGCAGGGGACAGGGCCGTCCCTACGAGCAGTACTTC.